The 5 T cell receptor beta chains below all came from one sample that was sequenced in a study of T-cell reconstitution after alpha-beta-depleted transplantation in children. TCRbeta library preparation incorporated unique molecular identifiers. TCRdb re-called the PCR reads with MiXCR, one entry per CDR3 protein. The data contain 750,000 to 950,000 distinct CDR3 sequences, roughly 15% of them singletons. Here the sequenced sample was PBMCs, mostly from graft donor cells, taken 360 days after TCRalphabeta/CD19-depleted stem cell transplant. Receptor source: a male patient between 5 and 17 years old who had a stem cell transplant for acute lymphoblastic leukemia, so the T cells may come from the graft donor.

The chain links TRBV5-1 to TRBJ2-7; 8 nucleotides match TRBD2. The CDR3 contains 18 residues. From germline, CDR1 is SGHRS and CDR2 YFSETQ. The ends lost 4 bases at V and 1 base at J; junction bases unmatched: 16. CDR3 DNA sequence: TGCGCCAGCAGCCAACCGGGACTAGAACTGCTGCCTTCCTACGAGCAGTACTTC. This encodes CASSQPGLELLPSYEQYF.

This clonotype has ten or more counts. In nucleotides, the CDR3 is TGCGCCAGCTTTCCCGTAGCGGGAGGGAACACCGGGGAGCTGTTTTTT. Its translation is CASFPVAGGNTGELFF. The chain employs TRBV5-1 and TRBJ2-2, with 10 bases fitting TRBD2. CDR3 length: 16 residues. Germline V CDR1 and CDR2: SGHRS, YFSETQ. With V trimmed by 7 bases and J by 1 base, 7 bases remained unmatched.

In its sample, this clonotype was seen a few times. V is TRBV7-2 and J is TRBJ2-2, with a possible D match to TRBD1 (7 bases). The CDR3 spans 16 residues. Trimming took 5 bases from V and 4 from J, leaving 17 bases between them. The germline gives CDR1 SGHTA, CDR2 FQGNSA. The CDR3 is CASSPGGTAFTGELFF. As DNA, the CDR3 is TGTGCCAGCAGCCCAGGCGGGACAGCCTTCACCGGGGAGCTGTTTTTT.

This clonotype has ten or more counts. V is TRBV5-1 and J is TRBJ2-1, with 10 bases identical to TRBD2. The V segment lost 6 bases and the J segment 3 bases; nucleotides outside the gene matches: 6. The CDR3 loop spans 15 amino acids. The V gene's germline CDR1 is SGHRS and CDR2 YFSETQ. The CDR3 nucleotides are TGCGCCAGCATCTCCGGGACTAGCGACTACAATGAGCAGTTCTTC. Translating it yields CASISGTSDYNEQFF.

This clonotype was found a few times. This chain joins TRBV5-1 and TRBJ2-3; TRBD1 might be the D (5 bases). The CDR3 covers 15 residues. Germline V gene data show CDR1 as SGHRS and CDR2 as YFSETQ. The V end was cut by 7 bases, the J end by 5 bases, with 20 bases between. Here the CDR3 reads CASSSGRVLGDTQYF. In DNA, the CDR3 is TGCGCCAGCTCCTCGGGCAGGGTACTGGGAGATACGCAGTATTTT.